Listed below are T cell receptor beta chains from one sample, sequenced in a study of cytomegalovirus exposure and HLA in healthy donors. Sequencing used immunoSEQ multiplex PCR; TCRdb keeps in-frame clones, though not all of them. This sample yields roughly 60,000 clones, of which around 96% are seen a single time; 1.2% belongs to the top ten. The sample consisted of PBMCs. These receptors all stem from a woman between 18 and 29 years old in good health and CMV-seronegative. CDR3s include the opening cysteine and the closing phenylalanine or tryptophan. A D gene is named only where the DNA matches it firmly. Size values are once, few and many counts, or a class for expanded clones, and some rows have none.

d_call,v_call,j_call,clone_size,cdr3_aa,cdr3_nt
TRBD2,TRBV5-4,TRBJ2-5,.,CASSPGGIGEETQYF,TGTGCCAGCAGCCCGGGGGGGATAGGGGAAGAGACCCAGTACTTC
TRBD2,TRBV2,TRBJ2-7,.,CASSSGREVGEQYF,TGTGCCAGCAGCAGCGGGCGGGAGGTGGGCGAGCAGTACTTC
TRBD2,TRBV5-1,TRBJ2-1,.,CASSSNRRTSGDNEQFF,TGCGCCAGCAGCTCCAACCGGAGGACTAGCGGGGACAATGAGCAGTTCTTC
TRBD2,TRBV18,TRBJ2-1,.,CATTKGTSGGPAYNEQFF,TGTGCCACCACCAAGGGGACTAGCGGGGGGCCCGCCTACAATGAGCAGTTCTTC
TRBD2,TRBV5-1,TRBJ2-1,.,CASSLRSGGAYEQFF,TGCGCCAGCAGCTTGCGTAGCGGGGGGGCCTATGAGCAGTTCTTC
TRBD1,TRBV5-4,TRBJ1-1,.,CASSWGTVTEAFF,TGTGCCAGCAGCTGGGGGACAGTCACTGAAGCTTTCTTT
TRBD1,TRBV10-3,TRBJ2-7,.,CAISGQGYYEQYF,TGTGCCATCAGCGGACAGGGCTACTACGAGCAGTACTTC
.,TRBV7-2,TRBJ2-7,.,CASSLAPRGEQYF,TGTGCCAGCAGCTTAGCCCCGAGGGGGGAGCAGTACTTC
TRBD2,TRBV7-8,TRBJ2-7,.,CASSLATLAGDSYEQYF,TGTGCCAGCAGCTTAGCCACCCTAGCGGGGGACTCCTACGAGCAGTACTTC
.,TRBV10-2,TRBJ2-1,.,CASLPREGASEQFF,TGCGCCAGCTTACCCCGGGAGGGGGCGAGTGAGCAGTTCTTC
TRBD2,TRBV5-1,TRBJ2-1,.,CASSHRPGTSGRRNEQFF,TGCGCCAGCAGCCACAGACCGGGGACTAGCGGGAGGAGGAATGAGCAGTTCTTC
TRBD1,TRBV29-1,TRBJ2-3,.,CSVVGSTGEGQYF,TGCAGCGTTGTGGGAAGCACAGGGGAAGGGCAGTATTTT
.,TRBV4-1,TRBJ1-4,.,CASSQATRAGAGNEKLFF,TGCGCCAGCAGCCAAGCGACCCGGGCAGGGGCCGGGAATGAAAAACTGTTTTTT
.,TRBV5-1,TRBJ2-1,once,CASSLSGRVPRGEQFF,TGCGCCAGCAGCTTGTCTGGCAGGGTCCCCAGGGGTGAGCAGTTCTTC
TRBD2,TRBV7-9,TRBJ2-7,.,CATTGLAGGYEQYF,TGTGCCACAACGGGACTAGCGGGAGGCTACGAGCAGTACTTC